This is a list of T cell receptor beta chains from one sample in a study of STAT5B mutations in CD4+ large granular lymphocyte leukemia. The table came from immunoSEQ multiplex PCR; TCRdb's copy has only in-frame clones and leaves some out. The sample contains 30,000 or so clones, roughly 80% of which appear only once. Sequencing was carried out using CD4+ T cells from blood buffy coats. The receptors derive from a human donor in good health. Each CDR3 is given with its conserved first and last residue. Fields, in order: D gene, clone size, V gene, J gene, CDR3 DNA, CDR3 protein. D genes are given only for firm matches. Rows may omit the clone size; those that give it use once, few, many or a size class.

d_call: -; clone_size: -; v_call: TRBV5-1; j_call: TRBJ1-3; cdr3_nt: TGCGCCAGCAGCGCAGGGACTGCTGGAAACACCATATATTTT; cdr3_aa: CASSAGTAGNTIYF
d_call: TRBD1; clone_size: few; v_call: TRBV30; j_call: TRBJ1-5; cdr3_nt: TGTGCCTGGAGCCCGGGACAGCCAAATCAGCCCCAGCATTTT; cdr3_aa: CAWSPGQPNQPQHF
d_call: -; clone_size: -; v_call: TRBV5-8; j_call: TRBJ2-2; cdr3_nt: TGTGCCAGCAGCCGCATCGGGGAGCTGTTTTTT; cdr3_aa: CASSRIGELFF
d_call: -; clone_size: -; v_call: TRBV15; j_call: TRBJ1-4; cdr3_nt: TGTGCCACCAGCAGTCTTAGAGAATCTGCAACTAATGAAAAACTGTTTTTT; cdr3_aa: CATSSLRESATNEKLFF
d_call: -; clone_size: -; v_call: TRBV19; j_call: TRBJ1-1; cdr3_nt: TGTGCCAGTAGTATATGGGATTTAGGCACTGAAGCTTTCTTT; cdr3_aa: CASSIWDLGTEAFF
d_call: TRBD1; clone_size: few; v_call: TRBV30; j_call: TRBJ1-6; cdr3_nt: TGTGCCATCAAAGACAGGGCTGGTATTTCACCCCTCCACTTT; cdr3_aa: CAIKDRAGISPLHF
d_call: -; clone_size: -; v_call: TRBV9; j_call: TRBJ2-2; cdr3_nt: TGTGCCAGCACCACACAATTGATGGCGAACACCGGGGAGCTGTTTTTT; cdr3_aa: CASTTQLMANTGELFF
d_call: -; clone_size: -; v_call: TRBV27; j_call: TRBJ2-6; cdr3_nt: TGTGCCAGCCCCTACCCCTGGGCCAACGTCCTGACTTTC; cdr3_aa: CASPYPWANVLTF
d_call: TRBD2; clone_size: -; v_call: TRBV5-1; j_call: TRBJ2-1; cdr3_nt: TGCGCCAGCAGCTCCCGGACGGCGGGGGGTGGTGAGCAGTTCTTC; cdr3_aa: CASSSRTAGGGEQFF
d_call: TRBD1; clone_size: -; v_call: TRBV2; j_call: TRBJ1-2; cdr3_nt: TGTGCCAGCAGAATCCGGGACAGGGCTGGCTACACCTTC; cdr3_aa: CASRIRDRAGYTF
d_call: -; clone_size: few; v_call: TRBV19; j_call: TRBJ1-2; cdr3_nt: TGTGCCAGTACCAATAGGGGCGGACAGACCTATGGCTACACCTTC; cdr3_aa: CASTNRGGQTYGYTF